The clone carrying this TCR beta chain was detected once. This record belongs to a study of STAT5B mutations in CD4+ large granular lymphocyte leukemia. The table came from immunoSEQ multiplex PCR; TCRdb's copy has only in-frame clones and leaves some out. Here the sample spans about 31,000 clones, less than 90% being singletons. This CDR3 comprises 15 residues. Trimming left V 7 bases short and J 1 base short, with 14 bases between. The V gene's germline CDR1 is MDHEN and CDR2 SYDVKM. The material sequenced was CD4+ T cells from blood buffy coats. The chain combines TRBV28 with TRBJ1-5; D is perhaps TRBD1 (5 bases). This clonotype was obtained from a human donor in good health. In DNA, the CDR3 is TGTGCCAGCACCTCGCCCGGGGGAAGCAATCAGCCCCAGCATTTT. Translation: CASTSPGGSNQPQHF.